A single sample gave rise to the 27 T cell receptor beta chains below, sequenced in a study of cytomegalovirus exposure and HLA in healthy donors. Primers for the PCR totalled 60 Vbeta and 13 Jbeta. Method: immunoSEQ multiplex PCR; TCRdb's copy keeps in-frame clones and lacks some. This table holds some 45,000 clones, under 75% found once. The sequencing sample was made of PBMCs. The receptors shown here come from a man aged 30 to 45 in good health and CMV-seronegative.

V gene TRBV5-1 combines with J gene TRBJ1-1, with unresolved D. Trimming took off 4 bases at V and 1 base at J, with 11 bases between the two ends. The germline CDR1 and CDR2 sequences are SGHRS and YFSETQ. CDR3 length equals 14 residues. CDR3: CASSQVNGNTEAFF. DNA for the CDR3: TGCGCCAGCAGCCAGGTAAATGGGAACACTGAAGCTTTCTTT. The full variable domain, completed using reference TRBV5-1 and TRBJ1-1, is KAGVTQTPRYLIKTRGQQVTLSCSPISGHRSVSWYQQTPGQGLQFLFEYFSETQRNKGNFPGRFSGRQFSNSRSEMNVSTLELGDSALYLCASSQVNGNTEAFFGQGTRLTVV.

In this sample, this clone turned up once. The V and J genes are TRBV29-1 and TRBJ2-7, with TRBD1 identical over 9 bases. This CDR3 spans 14 amino acids. The V gene end was trimmed by 3 bases and the J gene end by 0 bases; junction bases not matched to a gene: 3. Germline CDR1 is SQVTM and CDR2 is ANQGSEA. The CDR3 sequence is CSVESTGGSYEQYF. The CDR3 region has the DNA TGCAGCGTTGAGTCGACAGGGGGCTCCTACGAGCAGTACTTC.

V gene TRBV7-6 combines with J gene TRBJ2-2, with 13 bases fitting TRBD2. CDR1 and CDR2 from the germline V gene are SGHVS and FNYEAQ. Trimming at V came to 4 bases and at J to 7 bases, leaving 6 bases not matched to a gene. The CDR3 runs 16 residues. CDR3 in amino acids: CASSYTSGRGNGELFF. DNA for the CDR3: TGTGCCAGCAGCTACACTAGCGGGAGGGGGAACGGGGAGCTGTTTTTT.

This clone was counted a single time. The rearrangement uses TRBV6-7 and TRBJ2-1, with 8 bases that match TRBD1. TRBV6-7 has ORF status, its function being uncertain. V shed 10 bases, J shed 8 bases, and the junction held 7 bases outside the gene matches. The CDR3 sequence is 12 residues long. The CDR3 here is CATSDRVDEQFF. DNA for the CDR3: TGTGCCACATCGGACAGGGTCGATGAGCAGTTCTTC.

The V and J genes are TRBV2 and TRBJ1-5; tentative D call: TRBD1 (6 bases). This CDR3 is 17 amino acids long. Germline CDR1 is SNHLY and CDR2 is FYNNEI. The V end lost 1 base, the J end lost 3 bases, and 16 bases lay between the germline ends. For the CDR3, the DNA is TGTGCCAGCAGTGAAGTGCGGACAGATACGAACAATCAGCCCCAGCATTTT. This encodes CASSEVRTDTNNQPQHF.

The chain recombines TRBV18 with TRBJ2-7; TRBD2 aligns across 13 bases. V dropped 3 bases and J dropped 3; count of bases not matched to a gene: 5. CDR1 and CDR2 from the germline V gene are KGHSH and LQKENI. This CDR3 has 16 residues. The CDR3 nucleotides read TGTGCCAGCTCACCTGGACTAGCGGGAGTATTCTACGAGCAGTACTTC. Protein: CASSPGLAGVFYEQYF.

In its sample, this clone was seen a few times. J is TRBJ1-2 and V is TRBV5-1, with D maybe TRBD1 (6 bases). CDR1 and CDR2 from the germline V gene are SGHRS and YFSETQ. This CDR3 has 13 amino acids. V lost 4 bases and J 4 bases, leaving 11 bases between the germline ends. DNA of the CDR3: TGCGCCAGCAGCGTGACAGGATCCTATGGCTACACCTTC. Its protein is CASSVTGSYGYTF.

The V and J genes are TRBV2 and TRBJ1-2; D not certain. Germline-derived CDR1 and CDR2 are SNHLY and FYNNEI. The CDR3 loop spans 13 amino acids. Trimming removed 2 bases from V and 4 bases from J, with 8 bases in between. CDR3 amino acids: CASSESGGYGYTF. CDR3 DNA sequence: TGTGCCAGCAGTGAAAGTGGAGGCTATGGCTACACCTTC.

The chain has TRBV7-8 and TRBJ2-3; D is perhaps TRBD2 (5 bases). The CDR3 is made up of 14 amino acids. Germline V gene lookup returns CDR1 SGHVS and CDR2 FQNEAQ. V was pared by 5 bases and J by 2 bases, with 11 bases between. Written as DNA, the CDR3 is TGTGCCAGCAGCCGGCAGCGGATCACAGATACGCAGTATTTT. This encodes CASSRQRITDTQYF.

The genes are TRBV28 and TRBJ2-7, with TRBD1 matching 8 bases. The V and J ends lost 6 bases and 2 bases, in that order; junction bases with no gene match: 6. CDR3 length equals 14 residues. Germline-derived CDR1 and CDR2 are MDHEN and SYDVKM. The CDR3 sequence: CASRDRVPTYEQYF. CDR3 DNA: TGTGCCAGCAGGGACAGGGTCCCTACCTACGAGCAGTACTTC.

The chain is built from TRBV2 and TRBJ2-1; 10 nucleotides align to TRBD1. This CDR3 comprises 18 residues. CDR1 is SNHLY, CDR2 FYNNEI, per germline. V shed 4 bases, J shed 5 bases, and the junction held 14 bases outside the gene matches. The DNA of the CDR3 is TGTGCCAGCAGTGCCGACAGGGGGCGGGTAGCGACACACAATGAGCAGTTCTTC. It encodes CASSADRGRVATHNEQFF.

The chain recombines TRBV2 with TRBJ2-3; unclear D gene. Per the germline V gene, CDR1 is SNHLY and CDR2 is FYNNEI. V was cut by 3 bases and J by 2 bases, with 15 bases left in between. This CDR3 comprises 16 residues. The DNA for the CDR3 is TGTGCCAGCAGTGACTTAGTCACCGTTAACACAGATACGCAGTATTTT. Translating it yields CASSDLVTVNTDTQYF. The full variable domain, completed using reference TRBV2 and TRBJ2-3, is EPEVTQTPSHQVTQMGQEVILRCVPISNHLYFYWYRQILGQKVEFLVSFYNNEISEKSEIFDDQFSVERPDGSNFTLKIRSTKLEDSAMYFCASSDLVTVNTDTQYFGPGTRLTVL.

V gene TRBV7-6 combines with J gene TRBJ2-5, with 13 nucleotides matching TRBD2. This CDR3 is 18 amino acids long. Germline CDR1 SGHVS, CDR2 FNYEAQ. V was pared by 5 bases and J by 5 bases, with 14 bases of the junction left unmatched. The DNA for the CDR3 is TGTGCCAGCAGCAAGGCGGGCGGACTAGCGGGAGTTGTGGAGACCCAGTACTTC. It is translated as CASSKAGGLAGVVETQYF.

The CDR3 sequence is CASSLETGAANTIYF. Here the CDR3 DNA reads TGTGCCAGCAGCTTAGAAACAGGGGCGGCAAACACCATATATTTT. This chain uses TRBV7-2 with TRBJ1-3; 7 bases are a match to TRBD1. V shed 1 base and J 6 bases; nucleotides not matched to a gene: 6. CDR1 and CDR2 (germline): SGHTA, FQGNSA. The CDR3 sequence is 15 residues long. Full variable domain (outside the CDR3, taken from reference TRBV7-2 and TRBJ1-3): GAGVSQSPSNKVTEKGKDVELRCDPISGHTALYWYRQSLGQGLEFLIYFQGNSAPDKSGLPSDRFSAERTGGSVSTLTIQRTQQEDSAVYLCASSLETGAANTIYFGEGSWLTVV.

The chain combines TRBV6-5 with TRBJ2-7; 8 bases fit TRBD1. Germline V gene data show CDR1 as MNHEY and CDR2 as SVGAGI. The V and J ends lost 6 bases and 4 bases, in that order; junction bases with no gene match: 2. The CDR3 sequence is 12 residues long. The CDR3 DNA reads TGTGCCAGCAGCCGACAGGGGTACGAGCAGTACTTC. Translated: CASSRQGYEQYF.

The rearrangement joins TRBV30 to TRBJ1-1, with 7 nucleotides matching TRBD1. Per the germline V gene, CDR1 is GTSNPN and CDR2 is SVGIG (reference sequence). The CDR3 runs 15 residues. The V gene end was trimmed by 3 bases and the J gene end by 1 base; junction bases not matched to a gene: 8. The CDR3: CAWRGRDRQNTEAFF. The CDR3 nucleotides are TGTGCCTGGAGGGGTCGGGACAGACAGAACACTGAAGCTTTCTTT.

The rearrangement links TRBV5-1 to TRBJ2-2; 14 positions agree with TRBD2. CDR1 and CDR2 (germline): SGHRS, YFSETQ. Germline trimming cut 3 bases from V and 1 base from J; bases unmatched to any gene: 5. The CDR3 has 18 amino acids. CDR3 bases: TGCGCCAGCAGCTGGGGACTAGCGGGAGAGATGAACACCGGGGAGCTGTTTTTT. Translated, it gives CASSWGLAGEMNTGELFF.

The rearrangement uses TRBV29-1 and TRBJ2-1; 7 nucleotides match TRBD2. Germline trimming cut 6 bases from V and 8 bases from J; bases unmatched to any gene: 4. Looked up from germline, CDR1 is SQVTM and CDR2 is ANQGSEA. CDR3 length equals 11 residues. This chain's CDR3 is CSVGTMHEQFF. DNA for the CDR3: TGCAGCGTCGGGACTATGCATGAGCAGTTCTTC.

The chain recombines TRBV5-4 with TRBJ1-3, with D possibly being TRBD1 (6 bases). This CDR3 spans 16 amino acids. Germline CDR1 SGHNT, CDR2 YYREEE (reference sequence). Trimming shortened V by 0 bases and J by 2 bases, and 12 bases separated the two germline ends. Here the CDR3 reads CASSLARGGPGNTIYF. CDR3 coding DNA: TGTGCCAGCAGCTTGGCCCGGGGGGGCCCTGGAAACACCATATATTTT.

The chain is built from TRBV10-2 and TRBJ2-7; 14 bases match TRBD2. Germline lookup yields CDR1 WSHSY and CDR2 SAAADI. This CDR3 comprises 14 residues. With V trimmed by 8 bases and J by 5 bases, 5 bases remained unmatched. The CDR3 sequence is CASGGLAGVHEQYF. As DNA, the CDR3 is TGCGCCAGCGGGGGACTAGCGGGAGTCCACGAGCAGTACTTC.

J is TRBJ2-7 and V is TRBV7-8; 10 bases map to TRBD1. Germline V gene data show CDR1 as SGHVS and CDR2 as FQNEAQ. The CDR3 has 13 amino acids. V dropped 5 bases and J dropped 4; count of bases not matched to a gene: 2. Here the CDR3 reads CASSADRGYEQYF. The DNA of the CDR3 is TGTGCCAGCAGCGCGGACAGGGGGTACGAGCAGTACTTC.

The chain employs TRBV5-8 and TRBJ1-2, with a tentative D call TRBD1 (6 bases). Trimming removed 1 base from V and 8 bases from J, with 18 bases in between. The CDR3 runs 15 residues. Per germline, CDR1 SGHTS and CDR2 YDEGEE. CDR3 protein: CASSLLVGGQGGYTF. In DNA form, the CDR3 reads TGTGCCAGCAGCTTGCTCGTCGGGGGGCAGGGGGGCTACACCTTC.

This clone was seen only a few times. Here the CDR3 DNA reads TGTGCCAAGGGGGACAGTAGCAACTATGGCTACACCTTC. As protein: CAKGDSSNYGYTF. The rearrangement joins TRBV7-2 to TRBJ1-2; 7 positions match TRBD1. This CDR3 region has 13 residues. The germline V gene has CDR1 SGHTA and CDR2 FQGNSA. The V segment lost 10 bases and the J segment 2 bases; nucleotides outside the gene matches: 7.

CDR3 coding DNA: TGCGCCAGCAGCTTGGGGGAGGGAAGGGCGGACACTGAAGCTTTCTTT. This translates into CASSLGEGRADTEAFF. The chain couples TRBV5-1 to TRBJ1-1; D is unresolved. The V gene's germline CDR1 is SGHRS and CDR2 YFSETQ. CDR3 length equals 16 residues. V was shortened by 0 bases and J by 3 bases, with 15 bases between the two germline ends. Full variable domain (remainder filled in from reference TRBV5-1 and TRBJ1-1): KAGVTQTPRYLIKTRGQQVTLSCSPISGHRSVSWYQQTPGQGLQFLFEYFSETQRNKGNFPGRFSGRQFSNSRSEMNVSTLELGDSALYLCASSLGEGRADTEAFFGQGTRLTVV.

The rearrangement joins TRBV7-9 to TRBJ2-3; D is possibly TRBD2 (5 bases). Deletions cut 5 bases from V and 1 base from J, with 13 bases between. The germline V gene encodes CDR1 SEHNR and CDR2 FQNEAQ (reference sequence). The CDR3 loop spans 15 amino acids. In DNA, the CDR3 is TGTGCCAGCAGCCCCGGACTTGAGGGCACAGATACGCAGTATTTT. Translating it yields CASSPGLEGTDTQYF.

This clone appeared a single time. J is TRBJ2-5 and V is TRBV7-8; no firm D call. Trimming took off 1 base at V and 5 bases at J, with 8 bases between the two ends. CDR1 is SGHVS, CDR2 FQNEAQ, per germline. The CDR3 has 13 residues. The CDR3 coding sequence is TGTGCCAGCAGCTTAGTTTTATTTGAGACCCAGTACTTC. Amino acid sequence: CASSLVLFETQYF.

This chain joins TRBV5-4 and TRBJ2-3, with a weak D call TRBD2 (5 bases). The ends were cut back, 2 bases at V and 0 bases at J, with 10 bases in the middle. CDR3 size: 15 residues. Germline values: CDR1 SGHNT, CDR2 YYREEE (reference sequence). The CDR3 DNA follows: TGTGCCAGCAGCTTTAGCGTCACTAGCACAGATACGCAGTATTTT. This codes for CASSFSVTSTDTQYF.